One sample yielded the 15 T cell receptor beta chains listed below, sequenced in a study of shared clonotypes between healthy human individuals. Generated by immunoSEQ multiplex PCR, the TCRdb table keeps only in-frame clones and is missing some. This table has approximately 2,300,000 clones, about 90% appearing once. Sequenced input: naive CD4+ T cells from PBMCs. Subset of the sample: CD45RA+ positively selected. These receptors all come from a man aged 18 to 29 in good health. Some clones in this sample may be carry-over from other donors' samples.

This chain uses TRBV6-1 with TRBJ2-1; 11 bases map to TRBD1. The V gene's germline CDR1 is MNHNS and CDR2 SASEGT. The V segment lost 5 bases and the J segment 5 bases; nucleotides outside the gene matches: 5. There are 15 residues in the CDR3. The CDR3, as DNA: TGTGCCAGCAGTAGCCGGGACAGGGGGAACAATGAGCAGTTCTTC. This gives the protein CASSSRDRGNNEQFF.

CDR3 sequence reads: CASSRGLVGALKETQYF. The CDR3 coding sequence is TGTGCCAGCAGCCGTGGTCTGGTGGGGGCTCTGAAAGAGACCCAGTACTTC. This sequence joins TRBV11-2 and TRBJ2-5; weak D call: TRBD1 (6 bases). Per germline, CDR1 SGHAT and CDR2 FQNNGV. The CDR3 spans 17 residues. V was cut by 5 bases and J by 3 bases, with 22 bases left in between.

J is TRBJ2-5 and V is TRBV28; 9 bases fit TRBD1. The V gene end was trimmed by 8 bases and the J gene end by 1 base; junction bases not matched to a gene: 2. Germline CDR1 reads MDHEN; CDR2 reads SYDVKM. The CDR3 is 13 residues long. The CDR3: CASEDRGQETQYF. Here the CDR3 DNA reads TGTGCCAGCGAGGACAGGGGCCAAGAGACCCAGTACTTC.

The genes are TRBV20-1 and TRBJ1-5; D not certain. Germline-derived CDR1 and CDR2 are DFQATT and SNEGSKA (reference sequence). With 3 bases removed from V and 4 bases from J, the gap between germline ends came to 4 bases. The CDR3 contains 11 residues. CDR3 DNA sequence: TGCAGTGCTAGTCAAAATCAGCCCCAGCATTTT. It is translated as CSASQNQPQHF.

Notes on this clone: Other DNA sequences from this sample encode an identical CDR3 as well. V gene TRBV9 combines with J gene TRBJ2-3; D gene ambiguous. Germline V gives CDR1 SGDLS, CDR2 YYNGEE. The CDR3 contains 14 residues. Deletions cut 0 bases from V and 2 bases from J, with 7 bases between. The CDR3 nucleotides read TGTGCCAGCAGCGTAGCCCGAAACACAGATACGCAGTATTTT. Residues: CASSVARNTDTQYF. Full variable domain (rest looked up from reference TRBV9 and TRBJ2-3): DSGVTQTPKHLITATGQRVTLRCSPRSGDLSVYWYQQSLDQGLQFLIQYYNGEERAKGNILERFSAQQFPDLHSELNLSSLELGDSALYFCASSVARNTDTQYFGPGTRLTVL.

The V gene is TRBV28, the J gene TRBJ1-5; 12 bases match TRBD1. Germline V gene sequence: CDR1 MDHEN, CDR2 SYDVKM. CDR3 length: 16 amino acids. With 2 bases clipped from V and 6 bases from J, the junction kept 5 bases outside the gene matches. In nucleotides, the CDR3 is TGTGCCAGCAGTTTAACGGGACAGGGGGCGACTCAGCCCCAGCATTTT. This encodes CASSLTGQGATQPQHF.

The rearrangement links TRBV19 to TRBJ1-4, with 8 bases fitting TRBD1. V gave up 3 bases and J gave up 7 bases; unmatched junction bases: 10. This CDR3 spans 16 amino acids. Looked up from germline, CDR1 is LNHDA and CDR2 is SQIVND (reference sequence). This CDR3 is CASSIRTGRVGEKLFF. The CDR3 DNA reads TGTGCCAGTAGTATTCGGACAGGGAGGGTTGGTGAAAAACTGTTTTTT.

The rearrangement uses TRBV11-3 and TRBJ2-2, with D unresolved. The ends were cut back, 6 bases at V and 6 bases at J, with 8 bases in the middle. The germline V gene has CDR1 SGHNT and CDR2 YENEEA. This CDR3 region has 12 residues. The CDR3 sequence is CASSKFPGELFF. In DNA, the CDR3 is TGTGCCAGCAGTAAATTCCCCGGGGAGCTGTTTTTT.

The genes are TRBV5-8 and TRBJ2-4; D gene unclear. Deletions cut 0 bases from V and 1 base from J, with 8 bases between. Germline CDR1 SGHTS, CDR2 YDEGEE. This CDR3 is built from 15 residues. DNA of the CDR3: TGTGCCAGCAGCTTGGACGGCAAGGCCAAAAACATTCAGTACTTC. Residues: CASSLDGKAKNIQYF.

Note on this clone: The same CDR3 can be traced to other DNA sequences in this sample. The rearrangement joins TRBV5-1 to TRBJ2-1; 7 bases map to TRBD1. Germline CDR1 reads SGHRS; CDR2 reads YFSETQ. Losses at the gene ends were 0 bases for V and 8 bases for J; bases not matched to a gene: 5. This CDR3 region has 14 residues. For the CDR3, the DNA is TGCGCCAGCAGCTTGGGCCAGGGGGTGGATGAGCAGTTCTTC. It yields the protein CASSLGQGVDEQFF. Full variable domain (rest looked up from reference TRBV5-1 and TRBJ2-1): KAGVTQTPRYLIKTRGQQVTLSCSPISGHRSVSWYQQTPGQGLQFLFEYFSETQRNKGNFPGRFSGRQFSNSRSEMNVSTLELGDSALYLCASSLGQGVDEQFFGPGTRLTVL.

The gene calls are TRBV19 and TRBJ1-2, with 8 bases that match TRBD1. With V trimmed by 9 bases and J by 4 bases, 7 bases remained unmatched. Germline loops: CDR1 LNHDA, CDR2 SQIVND (reference sequence). The CDR3 has 13 residues. This CDR3 reads CASLDRATYGYTF. DNA of the CDR3: TGTGCCAGCCTGGACAGGGCGACCTATGGCTACACCTTC.

This clone was picked up one time. The chain joins TRBV25-1 to TRBJ2-1; 9 nucleotides align to TRBD2. The length of the CDR3 is 16 residues. Germline assignment: CDR1 MGHDK and CDR2 SYGVNS. The V and J ends lost 0 bases and 0 bases, in that order; junction bases with no gene match: 0. CDR3 region: CASSEYSGSSYNEQFF. The DNA of the CDR3 is TGTGCCAGCAGTGAATATAGCGGGAGCTCCTACAATGAGCAGTTCTTC.

This chain connects TRBV5-1 to TRBJ2-3, with TRBD1 matching 7 bases. V shed 7 bases, J shed 2 bases, and the junction held 7 bases outside the gene matches. Germline CDR1 SGHRS, CDR2 YFSETQ. The CDR3 extends over 14 amino acids. The chain's CDR3 is CASSEQGHTDTQYF. In DNA form, the CDR3 reads TGCGCCAGCTCGGAACAGGGGCACACAGATACGCAGTATTTT.

The rearrangement joins TRBV7-9 to TRBJ2-3, with TRBD2 identical over 12 bases. The ends lost 5 bases at V and 4 bases at J; junction bases unmatched: 7. This CDR3 has 16 amino acids. The germline CDR1 and CDR2 sequences are SEHNR and FQNEAQ (reference sequence). The CDR3 DNA follows: TGTGCCAGCAGCGAGCGGACTAGCGGGAACGCAGATACGCAGTATTTT. It encodes CASSERTSGNADTQYF.

The chain recombines TRBV9 with TRBJ1-5, with D hard to call. With 4 bases removed from V and 1 base from J, the gap between germline ends came to 15 bases. The CDR3 has 16 residues. Germline loops: CDR1 SGDLS, CDR2 YYNGEE. As DNA, the CDR3 is TGTGCCAGCAGCCCTCCGCGGCCGGACAGCAATCAGCCCCAGCATTTT. Protein product: CASSPPRPDSNQPQHF.